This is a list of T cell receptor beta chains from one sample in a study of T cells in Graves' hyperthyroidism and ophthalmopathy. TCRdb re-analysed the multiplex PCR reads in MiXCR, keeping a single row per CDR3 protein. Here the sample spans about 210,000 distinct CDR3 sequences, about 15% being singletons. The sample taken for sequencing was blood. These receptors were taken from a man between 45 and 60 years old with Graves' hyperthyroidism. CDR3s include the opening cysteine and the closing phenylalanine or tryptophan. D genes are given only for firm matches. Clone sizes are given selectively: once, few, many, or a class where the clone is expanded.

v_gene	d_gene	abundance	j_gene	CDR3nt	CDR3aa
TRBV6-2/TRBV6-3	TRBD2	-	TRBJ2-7	TGCGCCAGCAGCCAAGACGGGGGGGCGTTCTCCTACGAGCAGTACTTC	CASSQDGGAFSYEQYF
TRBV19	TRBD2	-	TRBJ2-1	TGTGCCAGTAGTCCCAGCCCAGGACTAGCGGGAGGGAATTACGATGAGCAGTTCTTC	CASSPSPGLAGGNYDEQFF
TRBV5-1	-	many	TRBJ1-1	TGCGCCAGCAGAGGCCAGGGTGTCTACACTGAAGCTTTCTTT	CASRGQGVYTEAFF
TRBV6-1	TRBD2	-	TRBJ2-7	TGTGCCAGCAGTGAAAGATTAGCGGGAGGCCTACGGAGCTCCTACGAGCAGTACTTC	CASSERLAGGLRSSYEQYF
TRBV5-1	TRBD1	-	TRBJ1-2	TGCGCCAGCAGTTCTTACGAGGGGGCGAGTGGTGGCTACACCTTC	CASSSYEGASGGYTF
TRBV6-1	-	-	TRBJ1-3	TGTGCCAGCAGAACCCCGGGATCCGCGCGACACACCATATATTTT	CASRTPGSARHTIYF
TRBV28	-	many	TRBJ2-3	TGTGCCAGCAGTTTATGGCGTTTCTATGCTAGCACAGATACGCAGTATTTT	CASSLWRFYASTDTQYF
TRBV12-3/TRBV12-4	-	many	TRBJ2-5	TGTGCCAGCAGTTTAGCGGAACCAGCGGAAGAGACCCAGTACTTC	CASSLAEPAEETQYF
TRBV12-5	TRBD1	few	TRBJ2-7	TGTGCTAGTGGCTTGGCTACAGGGGCCTACGAGCAGTACTTC	CASGLATGAYEQYF
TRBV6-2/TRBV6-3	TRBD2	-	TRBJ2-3	TGTGCCAGCAGTATGCCGACTAGCGGCACAGATACGCAGTATTTT	CASSMPTSGTDTQYF
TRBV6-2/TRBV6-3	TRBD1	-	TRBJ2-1	TGTGCCAGCAGAGAACGGGACAGGAGGCAGTTCTTC	CASRERDRRQFF
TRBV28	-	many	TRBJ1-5	TGTGCCAGCAGTTTAGGGGCAGGGGATCAGCCCCAGCATTTT	CASSLGAGDQPQHF
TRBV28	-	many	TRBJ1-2	TGTGCCAGCAGTTTCGGCAGGAGCCTAACCTATGGCTACACCTTC	CASSFGRSLTYGYTF
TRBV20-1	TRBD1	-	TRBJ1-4	TGCAGTGCTAGCGGCGCAGGGGGCAATAATGAAAAACTGTTTTTT	CSASGAGGNNEKLFF
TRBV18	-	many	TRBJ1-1	TGTGCCAGCTCACCACAACCCCGGCGGGACACTGAAGCTTTCTTT	CASSPQPRRDTEAFF
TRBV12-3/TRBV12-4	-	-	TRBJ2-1	TGTGCCAGCAGCCGAGGCCCGGGCAATGAGCAGTTCTTC	CASSRGPGNEQFF
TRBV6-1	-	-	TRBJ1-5	TGTGCCAGCAGTGAAGGGTGGACCCCTAATCAGCCCCAGCATTTT	CASSEGWTPNQPQHF
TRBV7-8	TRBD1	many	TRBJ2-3	TGTGCCAGCAGCCCCCGACAGGGAAGCACAGATACGCAGTATTTT	CASSPRQGSTDTQYF
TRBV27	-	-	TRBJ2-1	TGTGCCAGCAGTTTAGTGGGTAGAGGGCGGCTCACTGAGCAGTTCTTC	CASSLVGRGRLTEQFF
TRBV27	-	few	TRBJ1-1	TGTGCCAGCAGTTTTCGGGTATACTCTGAAGCTTTCTTT	CASSFRVYSEAFF
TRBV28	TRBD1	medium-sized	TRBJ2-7	TGTGCCAGCAGCTTCGACAGGGGCTACGAGCAGTACTTC	CASSFDRGYEQYF
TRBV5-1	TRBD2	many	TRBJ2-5	TGCGCCAGCAGCTCGACGGGACTAGCGGGAGTTAGGGAGACCCAGTACTTC	CASSSTGLAGVRETQYF